These 24 T cell receptor beta chains share one sample of origin, sequenced in a study of blood T cell repertoires in COVID-19 (dated by TCRdb to 2020 to 2022). Library method: the immunoSEQ multiplex PCR assay. TCRdb retrieved this table from immuneACCESS and kept in-frame rearrangements only. Not all clones are present; in checked studies, unresolved V genes account for under half, and no reason is known for the remainder. This sample is represented by under 80,000 clones; approximately 80% of them were singletons. The top ten clones comprise 11% of the sample. Material for sequencing was peripheral blood. The receptors originated from a man aged 45-65 years with acute or convalescent COVID-19.

This sequence joins TRBV11-2 and TRBJ2-2, with D possibly TRBD1 on 5 matching bases. The germline CDR1 and CDR2 sequences are SGHAT and FQNNGV. This CDR3 has 17 residues. The V end was cut by 0 bases, the J end by 5 bases, with 16 bases between. The CDR3 loop reads CASSLDLGQGSTGELFF. Here the CDR3 DNA reads TGTGCCAGCAGCTTAGATCTCGGTCAGGGTTCGACCGGGGAGCTGTTTTTT.

V gene TRBV5-4 combines with J gene TRBJ1-1; 9 bases agree with TRBD1. The CDR3 runs to 16 residues. Trimming took 4 bases from V and 3 from J; bases not matched to a gene: 10. Germline values: CDR1 SGHNT, CDR2 YYREEE (reference sequence). The CDR3 DNA is TGTGCCAGCAGCCCAGGGACAGGGTTTGGTTACACTGAAGCTTTCTTT. Translation gives CASSPGTGFGYTEAFF.

This clone was counted once. This sequence joins TRBV9 and TRBJ1-1; the D gene is possibly TRBD1 (5 bases). V was shortened by 0 bases and J by 3 bases, with 9 bases between the two germline ends. The CDR3 extends over 14 amino acids. The germline gives CDR1 SGDLS, CDR2 YYNGEE. The CDR3 DNA follows: TGTGCCAGCAGCGTAGCAGGGCAGGACACTGAAGCTTTCTTT. Protein product: CASSVAGQDTEAFF.

This chain connects TRBV10-3 to TRBJ2-1, with 7 bases fitting TRBD1. The CDR3 has 14 amino acids. In germline, CDR1 is ENHRY, CDR2 SYGVKD. V was pared by 4 bases and J by 3 bases, with 3 bases of the junction left unmatched. The CDR3 loop is CAISVGQNYNEQFF. For the CDR3, the DNA is TGTGCCATCAGTGTGGGACAGAACTACAATGAGCAGTTCTTC.

This clone showed up just a few times. The chain couples TRBV11-2 to TRBJ1-3; D unresolved. The germline gives CDR1 SGHAT, CDR2 FQNNGV. Deletions cut 4 bases from V and 1 base from J, with 8 bases between. The CDR3 sequence is 14 residues long. The CDR3 protein is CASSSSRSGNTIYF. In DNA, the CDR3 is TGTGCCAGCAGCTCTTCCCGGTCTGGAAACACCATATATTTT.

The rearrangement joins TRBV7-7 to TRBJ2-5; the D gene is possibly TRBD1 (5 bases). Trimming left V 4 bases short and J 9 bases short, with 15 bases between. CDR3 length equals 13 residues. Germline-derived CDR1 and CDR2 are SSHAT and FNYEAQ (reference sequence). CDR3 DNA sequence: TGTGCCAGCAGCTCCGACAGTCACTGGGCCCAGTACTTC. As protein: CASSSDSHWAQYF.

The genes are TRBV4-3 and TRBJ2-5; 7 bases agree with TRBD1. Germline-derived CDR1 and CDR2 are LGHNA and YSLEER. Trimming took 0 bases from V and 6 from J; bases not matched to a gene: 4. This CDR3 spans 14 amino acids. The CDR3 DNA sequence: TGCGCCAGCAGCCAAGACGGGACAGCGAAGACCCAGTACTTC. Its protein product is CASSQDGTAKTQYF.

The chain recombines TRBV6-6 with TRBJ1-5, with 10 bases matching TRBD1. CDR3 length: 15 amino acids. Trimming cost V 5 bases and J 4 bases; bases outside gene matches: 5. Germline lookup yields CDR1 MNHNY and CDR2 SVGAGI (reference sequence). CDR3 region: CASSTGTGVNQPQHF. The CDR3 DNA follows: TGTGCCAGCAGTACCGGGACAGGGGTTAATCAGCCCCAGCATTTT.

The chain links TRBV4-2 to TRBJ2-2, with D tentatively TRBD1 (5 bases). V was pared by 0 bases and J by 6 bases, with 8 bases between. The CDR3 spans 14 residues. Germline CDR1 and CDR2: LGHNA and YNFKEQ. The CDR3, as DNA: TGTGCCAGCAGCCAAGATAGCAGGGCCGGGGAGCTGTTTTTT. It specifies CASSQDSRAGELFF.

This clone was observed a single time. This rearrangement joins TRBV11-2 to TRBJ2-3, with 9 bases lining up with TRBD2. From germline, CDR1 is SGHAT and CDR2 FQNNGV. The CDR3 is 16 residues long. The V segment lost 5 bases and the J segment 6 bases; nucleotides outside the gene matches: 12. CDR3 in amino acids: CASSPHTGLAPDTQYF. DNA for the CDR3: TGTGCCAGCAGCCCACACACGGGACTAGCTCCGGATACGCAGTATTTT.

The chain employs TRBV7-2 and TRBJ2-1; D gene uncertain. The germline V gene has CDR1 SGHTA and CDR2 FQGNSA. The V and J ends lost 1 base and 0 bases respectively, with 10 bases between them. This CDR3 has 16 amino acids. The DNA of the CDR3 is TGTGCCAGCAGCTTAGACGGTCCTAACTCCTACAATGAGCAGTTCTTC. This codes for CASSLDGPNSYNEQFF.

The CDR3 spells CASSPGAAYGYTF. The CDR3, as DNA: TGTGCCAGCAGTCCCGGAGCTGCGTATGGCTACACCTTC. The rearrangement uses TRBV7-2 and TRBJ1-2; D is uncertain. There are 13 residues in the CDR3. Germline V gene lookup returns CDR1 SGHTA and CDR2 FQGNSA. V was clipped by 6 bases and J by 5 bases, with 13 bases between them.

This chain links TRBV7-6 with TRBJ2-1; 7 bases agree with TRBD2. Trimming removed 5 bases from V and 7 bases from J; junction bases left unmatched: 23. CDR1 is SGHVS and CDR2 is FNYEAQ in the germline V gene. The CDR3 is 19 amino acids. The DNA of the CDR3 is TGTGCCAGCAGCGCCCGCCTTCGGTTAGCGGGTGGTTTAGGTAATGAGCAGTTCTTC. Its protein is CASSARLRLAGGLGNEQFF.

This clone is a singleton in its sample. The V call is TRBV19, the J call TRBJ1-2, with D tentatively TRBD1 (5 bases). Trimming took 6 bases from V and 5 from J, leaving 19 bases between them. This CDR3 has 15 residues. The V gene's germline CDR1 is LNHDA and CDR2 SQIVND (reference sequence). The CDR3 nucleotides read TGTGCCAGTAGCAAGACAGAGACCTTAATTTATGGCTACACCTTC. Translation: CASSKTETLIYGYTF.

V gene TRBV18 combines with J gene TRBJ2-7; a possible D gene is TRBD2 (6 bases). Trimming shortened V by 2 bases and J by 2 bases, and 10 bases separated the two germline ends. The CDR3 has 14 amino acids. Germline loops: CDR1 KGHSH, CDR2 LQKENI. The CDR3 spells CASSPGGSTYEQYF. CDR3 nucleotides: TGTGCCAGCTCACCAGGGGGGTCCACCTACGAGCAGTACTTC. Looking up the rest from reference TRBV18 and TRBJ2-7 gives the full variable domain: NAGVMQNPRHLVRRRGQEARLRCSPMKGHSHVYWYRQLPEEGLKFMVYLQKENIIDESGMPKERFSAEFPKEGPSILRIQQVVRGDSAAYFCASSPGGSTYEQYFGPGTRLTVT.

This clone was found once. The chain is built from TRBV27 and TRBJ1-5; 8 nucleotides match TRBD1. V was pared by 0 bases and J by 5 bases, with 6 bases of the junction left unmatched. The germline CDR1 and CDR2 sequences are MNHEY and SMNVEV (reference sequence). This CDR3 is 16 amino acids long. This CDR3 reads CASSLSAGGEDQPQHF. CDR3 in DNA: TGTGCCAGCAGTTTATCGGCAGGGGGCGAGGATCAGCCCCAGCATTTT.

The V and J genes are TRBV5-4 and TRBJ1-1, with TRBD1 matching 11 bases. From germline, CDR1 is SGHNT and CDR2 YYREEE (reference sequence). The CDR3 consists of 13 residues. Unmatched junction bases numbered 1, after V lost 4 bases and J lost 5 bases. CDR3 DNA sequence: TGTGCCAGCAGCAGGGACAGGGGGACTGAAGCTTTCTTT. It specifies CASSRDRGTEAFF.

The chain uses TRBV15 and TRBJ2-5, with TRBD2 matching 7 bases. Germline values: CDR1 LNHNV, CDR2 YYDKDF (reference sequence). J lost 3 bases, V lost 5 bases, and 6 bases had no gene match. The CDR3 consists of 14 residues. DNA for the CDR3: TGTGCCACCAGCTACCGGGAGGAGGAAGAGACCCAGTACTTC. It encodes CATSYREEEETQYF.

In this sample, this clone turned up a few times. The genes are TRBV6-5 and TRBJ1-1; D is ambiguous. Trimming pared 6 bases from V and 4 bases from J, leaving 18 bases between. CDR1 is MNHEY, CDR2 SVGAGI, per germline. The CDR3 is 15 residues long. The CDR3 is CASSPGELRGTEAFF. CDR3 nucleotide sequence: TGTGCCAGCAGCCCGGGTGAGCTGAGAGGCACTGAAGCTTTCTTT.

The rearrangement links TRBV4-2 to TRBJ1-5; the D is unclear. V was pared by 4 bases and J by 1 base, with 8 bases between. This CDR3 is 14 amino acids long. CDR1 is LGHNA and CDR2 is YNFKEQ in the germline V gene. The CDR3 coding sequence is TGTGCCAGCAGCCCCGAGGTCAGCAATCAGCCCCAGCATTTT. This gives the protein CASSPEVSNQPQHF.

The chain is built from TRBV10-2 and TRBJ1-1; a possible D gene is TRBD1 (5 bases). Trimming removed 6 bases from V and 5 bases from J, with 16 bases in between. CDR3 length equals 14 residues. Germline V gives CDR1 WSHSY, CDR2 SAAADI. The CDR3 DNA reads as TGCGCCAGCAGGGAAACAGGCAGGCCAACTGAAGCTTTCTTT. It translates to CASRETGRPTEAFF.

J is TRBJ1-5 and V is TRBV19; 11 nucleotides agree with TRBD1. This CDR3 contains 21 residues. Germline V CDR1 and CDR2: LNHDA, SQIVND (reference sequence). The V gene end was trimmed by 2 bases and the J gene end by 2 bases; junction bases not matched to a gene: 17. The CDR3 coding sequence is TGTGCCAGTAGTATAAGGTACCGGGACAGGGGGATGATGGGCGGCAATCAGCCCCAGCATTTT. Its protein product is CASSIRYRDRGMMGGNQPQHF.

This sequence joins TRBV6-1 and TRBJ2-2; TRBD1 might be the D (6 bases). V was shortened by 1 base and J by 7 bases, with 13 bases between the two germline ends. CDR3 length: 15 amino acids. The germline gives CDR1 MNHNS, CDR2 SASEGT. The DNA for the CDR3 is TGTGCCAGCAGTGAAGTCGGCAGGGGCCACGGGGAGCTGTTTTTT. Its translation is CASSEVGRGHGELFF.

The chain uses TRBV14 and TRBJ1-6, with 8 positions matching TRBD1. Germline V gene data show CDR1 as SGHDN and CDR2 as FVKESK. CDR3 length: 17 residues. J gave up 0 bases and V 4 bases, and 5 bases lay outside the gene matches. This chain's CDR3 is CASSPRTGSSYNSPLHF. DNA of the CDR3: TGTGCCAGCAGCCCCCGGACAGGGAGCTCCTATAATTCACCCCTCCACTTT.